Following are 18 T cell receptor beta chains from one sample sequenced in a study of PD-1 blockade in classical Hodgkin lymphoma. The sample's time point: cycle 4 day 1 (C4D1), after 6 weeks of nivolumab. Each and every patient relapsed after autologous stem cell transplantation, and patients got differing brentuximab vedotin exposure. Produced via immunoSEQ multiplex PCR; TCRdb's table is partial and in-frame only. Seen here are tens of thousands of clones, approximately 80% observed once, and the top ten hold 15% to 20%. The sample consisted of peripheral blood mononuclear cells (PBMCs), taken before the fourth cycle of nivolumab. These receptors were collected from a human donor with classical Hodgkin lymphoma.

Points on this clone: Because it lacks the conserved phenylalanine or tryptophan at the end, this CDR3 is likely a read error. This chain links TRBV18 with TRBJ1-1; 9 bases are a match to TRBD1. This CDR3 region has 15 residues. The trim removed 0 bases at V and 5 bases at J, leaving 4 bases unmatched. CDR1 is KGHSH, CDR2 LQKENI, per germline. The CDR3 nucleotides read TGTGCCAGCTCACCACCCGGGACAGGGCTTACTGAAGCTTTCCTT. This codes for CASSPPGTGLTEAFL.

About this clone: Other DNA sequences in this specimen translate into the identical CDR3. The chain recombines TRBV5-4 with TRBJ2-1; maybe TRBD2 (6 bases). The CDR3 has 15 amino acids. The germline V gene has CDR1 SGHNT and CDR2 YYREEE (reference sequence). V shed 0 bases and J shed 5 bases, with 12 bases lying between them. The CDR3, as DNA: TGTGCCAGCAGCTTGGTAGGAGGGCCAAACAATGAGCAGTTCTTC. Translated: CASSLVGGPNNEQFF.

V gene TRBV2 combines with J gene TRBJ1-2; 8 nucleotides align to TRBD1. Trimming took 4 bases from V and 8 from J; bases not matched to a gene: 12. Germline V gene lookup returns CDR1 SNHLY and CDR2 FYNNEI. This CDR3 is built from 15 residues. CDR3 nucleotide sequence: TGTGCCAGCAGTGCTTATGGAACAGGGGGTCTCGGCTACACCTTC. Amino acids: CASSAYGTGGLGYTF.

V gene TRBV5-4 combines with J gene TRBJ2-3; D unclear. V shed 1 base and J shed 4 bases, with 10 bases lying between them. CDR3 length: 14 amino acids. Looked up from germline, CDR1 is SGHNT and CDR2 is YYREEE (reference sequence). The CDR3 bases are TGTGCCAGCAGCTTGTTGGGGTTGGCAGATACGCAGTATTTT. Translation gives CASSLLGLADTQYF. Variable domain in full (rest from reference TRBV5-4 and TRBJ2-3): ETGVTQSPTHLIKTRGQQVTLRCSSQSGHNTVSWYQQALGQGPQFIFQYYREEENGRGNFPPRFSGLQFPNYSSELNVNALELDDSALYLCASSLLGLADTQYFGPGTRLTVL.

Comments on this clone: One end of the junction is discordant with germline, which a read error may explain. The rearrangement joins TRBV5-3 to TRBJ1-2; D remains ambiguous. TRBV5-3 qualifies as an ORF whose function is uncertain. This CDR3 region has 14 residues. CDR3 coding DNA: TGTGCCAGCAGCTTGGATGGGGATGTGGGTGGCTACACCTTC. Protein sequence: CASSLDGDVGGYTF.

The J gene is TRBJ2-7, the V gene TRBV7-2; 7 positions match TRBD1. This CDR3 is 15 amino acids long. With 2 bases clipped from V and 2 bases from J, the junction kept 6 bases outside the gene matches. Germline CDR1 SGHTA, CDR2 FQGNSA. Here the CDR3 DNA reads TGTGCCAGCAGCTTAATAGGGCAGGGGGCCTACGAGCAGTACTTC. Protein: CASSLIGQGAYEQYF.

This clone showed up just a few times. The gene calls are TRBV7-2 and TRBJ2-2, with 12 bases that match TRBD1. The CDR3 has 15 amino acids. The V segment lost 5 bases and the J segment 6 bases; nucleotides outside the gene matches: 4. Germline-derived CDR1 and CDR2 are SGHTA and FQGNSA. The CDR3 region is CASSPGTGGAGELFF. Here the CDR3 DNA reads TGTGCCAGCAGCCCAGGGACAGGGGGCGCCGGGGAGCTGTTTTTT. The full variable domain, in which reference TRBV7-2 and TRBJ2-2 provide the parts outside the CDR3, is GAGVSQSPSNKVTEKGKDVELRCDPISGHTALYWYRQSLGQGLEFLIYFQGNSAPDKSGLPSDRFSAERTGGSVSTLTIQRTQQEDSAVYLCASSPGTGGAGELFFGEGSRLTVL.

The DNA of the CDR3 is TGTGCCAGCAGTGATTCCCCTCTCGGAAACACCATATATTTT. As protein: CASSDSPLGNTIYF. The J gene is TRBJ1-3, the V gene TRBV2; D is unclear. The CDR3 has 14 residues. Germline CDR1 reads SNHLY; CDR2 reads FYNNEI. V was clipped by 3 bases and J by 4 bases, with 10 bases between them.

The chain has TRBV28 and TRBJ1-1; 8 positions match TRBD1. V lost 7 bases, J lost 6 bases, and 13 bases stayed unmatched. Germline assignment: CDR1 MDHEN and CDR2 SYDVKM. CDR3 length: 15 amino acids. The DNA for the CDR3 is TGTGCCAGCAAAACCACAGGGGGGATAGGCGCTGAAGCTTTCTTT. Translating it yields CASKTTGGIGAEAFF.

The chain has TRBV10-3 and TRBJ2-1; the D is unclear. Germline-derived CDR1 and CDR2 are ENHRY and SYGVKD. V gave up 0 bases and J gave up 4 bases, with 4 bases separating them. The CDR3 extends over 13 amino acids. The CDR3: CAISESDYNEQFF. CDR3 sequence (DNA): TGTGCCATCAGTGAGTCGGATTACAATGAGCAGTTCTTC.

A word on this clone: Because the CDR3's place on the DNA is in doubt, the DNA is left out and the CDR3 is given as listed by TCRdb. This sequence joins TRBV12-1 and TRBJ1-5; TRBD1 is taken as the D call from the table, unchecked against the DNA. TRBV12-1 represents a pseudogene. The CDR3 sequence runs 13 residues, both termini included. CDR3 region: CARVGQGNQPQHF.

The table lists this clone with a few counts. CDR3 region: CASSSSSAGLNTGELFF. In DNA form, the CDR3 reads TGTGCCAGCAGCTCCTCCAGCGCGGGGCTGAACACCGGGGAGCTGTTTTTT. The rearrangement joins TRBV7-3 to TRBJ2-2; a weak D match, TRBD2 (6 bases). V was trimmed by 4 bases and J by 1 base, leaving 16 bases between them. The CDR3 loop spans 17 amino acids. CDR1 SGHTA and CDR2 FQGTGA come from the germline V gene.

V is TRBV18 and J is TRBJ1-1; 7 positions agree with TRBD1. This CDR3 is 16 amino acids long. V was pared by 6 bases and J by 0 bases, with 10 bases of the junction left unmatched. CDR1 is KGHSH and CDR2 is LQKENI in the germline V gene. CDR3 nucleotides: TGTGCCAGCTCCCCGGGGGGACAGCCATTGAACACTGAAGCTTTCTTT. Its translation is CASSPGGQPLNTEAFF. The complete variable domain, with remaining parts taken from reference TRBV18 and TRBJ1-1, reads NAGVMQNPRHLVRRRGQEARLRCSPMKGHSHVYWYRQLPEEGLKFMVYLQKENIIDESGMPKERFSAEFPKEGPSILRIQQVVRGDSAAYFCASSPGGQPLNTEAFFGQGTRLTVV.

This chain connects TRBV28 to TRBJ2-2; D possibly uses TRBD1 or TRBD2 (5 bases each). CDR1 and CDR2 (germline): MDHEN, SYDVKM. This CDR3 comprises 13 residues. This chain's CDR3 is CATLQGRTGELFF. The CDR3, as DNA: TGTGCTACTTTGCAGGGACGCACCGGGGAGCTGTTTTTT.

The chain carries TRBV4-2 and TRBJ2-5, with 9 bases aligning to TRBD2. Trimming at V came to 5 bases and at J to 5 bases, leaving 9 bases not matched to a gene. Germline CDR1 and CDR2: LGHNA and YNFKEQ. This CDR3 spans 15 amino acids. The CDR3 spells CASSGRGGARETQYF. The CDR3 DNA sequence: TGTGCCAGCAGCGGCCGCGGGGGGGCCCGGGAGACCCAGTACTTC.

The rearrangement uses TRBV5-1 and TRBJ2-7; D is tentatively TRBD1 or TRBD2 (6 bases each). The CDR3 is 16 residues long. Trimming took 2 bases from V and 7 from J, leaving 22 bases between them. From germline, CDR1 is SGHRS and CDR2 YFSETQ. CDR3 coding DNA: TGCGCCAGCAGCTTTATTCAGGGACTCAGAGGGGGAGAGCAGTACTTC. Encoded protein: CASSFIQGLRGGEQYF. The whole variable domain, filled in from reference TRBV5-1 and TRBJ2-7, reads KAGVTQTPRYLIKTRGQQVTLSCSPISGHRSVSWYQQTPGQGLQFLFEYFSETQRNKGNFPGRFSGRQFSNSRSEMNVSTLELGDSALYLCASSFIQGLRGGEQYFGPGTRLTVT.

Here the CDR3 reads CASRSPGETEAFF. The CDR3, as DNA: TGTGCCAGCAGGAGCCCCGGAGAGACTGAAGCTTTCTTT. The chain couples TRBV28 to TRBJ1-1; D is ambiguous. This CDR3 is 13 amino acids long. CDR1 and CDR2 from the germline V gene are MDHEN and SYDVKM. Trimming cost V 6 bases and J 5 bases, with 13 bases left between them.

The sample holds a few counts of this clone. The chain recombines TRBV29-1 with TRBJ2-7; 9 nucleotides align to TRBD2. V lost 5 bases and J lost 7; bases outside the gene matches: 9. From germline, CDR1 is SQVTM and CDR2 ANQGSEA. The CDR3 contains 13 residues. The CDR3 loop is CSVPGGGAGEQYF. The CDR3 bases are TGCAGCGTTCCCGGCGGGGGGGCGGGGGAGCAGTACTTC.